This TCR beta chain was observed in a study of radiation and T cells in renal cell carcinoma. On the study more broadly: Nephrectomy followed 15 Gy stereotactic body radiation by 4 weeks.

Germline-derived CDR1 and CDR2 are MNHEY and SMNVEV (reference sequence). Trimming took 3 bases from V and 1 from J, leaving 12 bases between them. The CDR3 contains 15 residues. The assay was immunoSEQ multiplex PCR, and TCRdb's table has in-frame clones only and misses some. Found here are some 120,000 clones, more than 75% of them singletons; the top ten hold about 5.6%. Regarding time point: blood 2 weeks post-SBRT. The treatment: 15 Gy SBRT to primary tumor, nephrectomy 4 weeks later. Source: blood, taken from a patient whose treatment included radiotherapy and nephrectomy. This sequence joins TRBV27 and TRBJ1-1; D is unresolved. The origin of this receptor is a woman in her 70s with renal cell carcinoma. The CDR3 protein is CASSFGSLGNTEAFF. Here the CDR3 DNA reads TGTGCCAGCAGTTTTGGATCTCTGGGGAACACTGAAGCTTTCTTT.